This T cell receptor (beta chain) was documented in a study of T-cell reconstitution after alpha-beta-depleted transplantation in children. Broader study findings: Surviving recipient T cells and thymic progenitors produced the high day-60 TCRbeta diversity seen in some patients. Newly produced T cells mostly provided counts and TCRbeta diversity after one year, as hyperexpanded clones declined.

As it was prepared, the TCRbeta library received unique molecular identifiers. In TCRdb, the PCR reads were re-called with MiXCR into one record per CDR3 protein. This table has around 500,000 distinct CDR3 sequences, 23% appearing once. Trimming stripped 3 bases from V and 6 bases from J, with 29 bases between. The CDR3 runs to 19 residues. Germline loops: CDR1 LGHDT, CDR2 YNNKEL (reference sequence). The sample holds many counts of this clonotype. Its specificity is unknown. This TCR was recovered from a boy younger than two who had a stem cell transplant for acute myeloid leukemia, so the T cells may come from the graft donor. The source was PBMCs, mostly from graft donor cells, collected 360 days after TCRalphabeta/CD19-depleted stem cell transplant. The V gene is TRBV3-1, the J gene TRBJ2-5; D perhaps matches TRBD2 (7 bases). The CDR3 DNA reads TGTGCCAGCAGCCATCGGGGGGCGGGGGTGGCGGCGAGTATGAAGACCCAGTACTTC. As protein: CASSHRGAGVAASMKTQYF.